These 15 T cell receptor beta chains were sequenced from one sample in a study of cytomegalovirus exposure and HLA in healthy donors. The primer mix had 60 Vbeta and 13 Jbeta primers. Generated by immunoSEQ multiplex PCR, the TCRdb table keeps only in-frame clones and is missing some. The repertoire includes 150,000 to 200,000 clones, around 83% of them detected once, and under 6.5% sits in the top ten. The sample comprised PBMCs. The receptors here all came from a man aged 45-65 years in good health and CMV-seropositive.

The chain employs TRBV9 and TRBJ2-2; 11 bases fit TRBD1. The CDR3 consists of 14 residues. In germline, CDR1 is SGDLS, CDR2 YYNGEE. After removal of 4 bases from V and 9 bases from J, the junction contained 5 bases not matched to a gene. For the CDR3, the DNA is TGTGCCAGCAGCTACGGACAGGGGGCATGGGAGCTGTTTTTT. It is translated as CASSYGQGAWELFF.

The J gene is TRBJ2-1, the V gene TRBV6-1; TRBD1 matches at 9 bases. The CDR3 is 17 amino acids. With 4 bases clipped from V and 2 bases from J, the junction kept 9 bases outside the gene matches. Germline V CDR1 and CDR2: MNHNS, SASEGT. DNA for the CDR3: TGTGCCAGCAGTGCCTCTTTGGGGACAGGGCCCTACAATGAGCAGTTCTTC. Protein sequence: CASSASLGTGPYNEQFF.

The chain carries TRBV5-6 and TRBJ2-4; TRBD2 might be the D (6 bases). V lost 4 bases and J lost 2, with 13 bases in between. The germline V gene has CDR1 SGHDT and CDR2 YYEEEE. The CDR3 extends over 15 amino acids. The CDR3 DNA follows: TGTGCCAGCAGCCTCGCGGGACTTTCCAAAAACATTCAGTACTTC. Translation gives CASSLAGLSKNIQYF.

V and J are TRBV7-6 and TRBJ2-5; the match to TRBD1 covers 7 bases. Germline CDR1 reads SGHVS; CDR2 reads FNYEAQ. V gave up 5 bases and J gave up 2 bases; unmatched junction bases: 5. The CDR3 spans 14 residues. CDR3 residues: CASSPGTAQETQYF. The DNA of the CDR3 is TGTGCCAGCAGCCCTGGGACAGCACAAGAGACCCAGTACTTC.

The gene calls are TRBV14 and TRBJ2-7; no reliable D call. The germline CDR1 and CDR2 sequences are SGHDN and FVKESK. The CDR3 totals 11 residues. The V end lost 5 bases, the J end lost 3 bases, and 5 bases lay between the germline ends. The CDR3 coding sequence is TGTGCCAGCAGCGTAAACTACGAGCAGTACTTC. Its protein product is CASSVNYEQYF.

The chain combines TRBV6-1 with TRBJ2-1; 11 bases are shared with TRBD2. The ends lost 3 bases at V and 8 bases at J; junction bases unmatched: 9. CDR1 and CDR2 (germline): MNHNS, SASEGT. The CDR3 spans 16 residues. CDR3 region: CASSDRLAGGPHEQFF. The CDR3 nucleotides read TGTGCCAGCAGTGACCGTCTAGCGGGAGGCCCCCATGAGCAGTTCTTC.

The chain employs TRBV6-1 and TRBJ2-7, with 9 positions matching TRBD2. The CDR3 covers 18 residues. The V segment lost 4 bases and the J segment 3 bases; nucleotides outside the gene matches: 16. Germline V CDR1 and CDR2: MNHNS, SASEGT. The CDR3: CASSGVGWRAGGLYEQYV. The CDR3, as DNA: TGTGCCAGCAGTGGAGTAGGGTGGAGGGCGGGAGGGCTCTACGAGCAGTACGTC.

This chain connects TRBV15 to TRBJ1-3; a possible D gene is TRBD1 (5 bases). V lost 0 bases to trimming and J lost 2 bases, with 8 bases between them. Germline V lookup: CDR1 LNHNV, CDR2 YYDKDF (reference sequence). The CDR3 loop spans 15 amino acids. CDR3 DNA sequence: TGTGCCACCAGCAGAGAGGGGCTCGCTGGAAACACCATATATTTT. As protein: CATSREGLAGNTIYF.

Only a few counts were recorded for this clone. This chain uses TRBV7-8 with TRBJ1-2; D remains ambiguous. Germline values: CDR1 SGHVS, CDR2 FQNEAQ. The CDR3 consists of 14 residues. V gave up 5 bases and J gave up 2 bases, with 12 bases separating them. The CDR3 DNA is TGTGCCAGCAGCATCAGCGGCACAAACTATGGCTACACCTTC. As protein: CASSISGTNYGYTF.

The V call is TRBV9, the J call TRBJ2-5; TRBD2 matches at 14 bases. The CDR3 sequence is 15 residues long. From germline, CDR1 is SGDLS and CDR2 YYNGEE. The J segment lost 3 bases and the V segment lost 3 bases, leaving 1 base of the junction unmatched. The CDR3 nucleotides read TGTGCCAGCAGCGCGGGACTAGCGGGGGAAGAGACCCAGTACTTC. Translating it yields CASSAGLAGEETQYF.

This rearrangement joins TRBV30 to TRBJ2-3; no clear D gene. Trimming removed 2 bases at V and 0 bases at J, with 12 bases between. Germline V gene data show CDR1 as GTSNPN and CDR2 as SVGIG (reference sequence). The CDR3 runs to 15 residues. For the CDR3, the DNA is TGTGCCTGGAGTTTTTCGTTTACTAGCACAGATACGCAGTATTTT. This translates into CAWSFSFTSTDTQYF.

CDR3 sequence (DNA): TGTGCCAGCAGTGAAAGGGGGGGAAGATCCTACGAGCAGTACGTC. It translates to CASSERGGRSYEQYV. The genes are TRBV6-1 and TRBJ2-7; possibly TRBD2 for D (7 bases). Trimming removed 2 bases at V and 1 base at J, with 12 bases between. Germline CDR1 MNHNS, CDR2 SASEGT. This CDR3 has 15 amino acids.

This chain joins TRBV7-9 and TRBJ1-5, with D possibly TRBD1 on 5 matching bases. This CDR3 is 14 amino acids long. In germline, CDR1 is SEHNR, CDR2 FQNEAQ (reference sequence). Trimming shortened V by 4 bases and J by 0 bases, and 7 bases separated the two germline ends. The CDR3 sequence: CASSSTDSNQPQHF. The CDR3 DNA reads as TGTGCCAGCAGCTCGACAGATAGCAATCAGCCCCAGCATTTT.

The chain combines TRBV5-6 with TRBJ2-1, with D unclear. The CDR3 extends over 15 amino acids. Trimming took off 1 base at V and 4 bases at J, with 12 bases between the two ends. Per the germline V gene, CDR1 is SGHDT and CDR2 is YYEEEE. The CDR3 bases are TGTGCCAGCAGCTTGAATGCTAGGCCTTACAATGAGCAGTTCTTC. Its protein is CASSLNARPYNEQFF.

V and J are TRBV21-1 and TRBJ1-1. TRBV21-1 is assigned pseudogene status. This CDR3 comprises 14 residues. CDR3 in amino acids: CASSTIERNTEAFF. In nucleotides, the CDR3 is TGTGCCAGCAGCACGATAGAGCGGAACACTGAAGCTTTCTTT.